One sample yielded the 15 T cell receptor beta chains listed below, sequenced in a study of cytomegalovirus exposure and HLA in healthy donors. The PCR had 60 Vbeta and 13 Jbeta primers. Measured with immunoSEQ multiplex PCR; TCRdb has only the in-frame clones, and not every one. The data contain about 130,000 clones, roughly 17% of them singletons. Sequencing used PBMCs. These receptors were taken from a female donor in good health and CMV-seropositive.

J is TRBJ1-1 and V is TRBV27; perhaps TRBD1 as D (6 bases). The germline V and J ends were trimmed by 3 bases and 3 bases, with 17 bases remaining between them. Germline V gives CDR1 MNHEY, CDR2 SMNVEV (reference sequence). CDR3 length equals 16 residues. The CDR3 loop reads CASSFGPPRGDTEAFF. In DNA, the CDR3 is TGTGCCAGCAGTTTTGGGCCTCCCAGGGGTGACACTGAAGCTTTCTTT.

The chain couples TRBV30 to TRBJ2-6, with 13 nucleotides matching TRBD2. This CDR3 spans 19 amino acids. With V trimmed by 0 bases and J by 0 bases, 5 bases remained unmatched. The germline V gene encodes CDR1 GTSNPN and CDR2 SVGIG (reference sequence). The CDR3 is CAWSVRRTSGGSGANVLTF. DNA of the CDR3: TGTGCCTGGAGTGTTAGAAGGACTAGCGGGGGCTCTGGGGCCAACGTCCTGACTTTC.

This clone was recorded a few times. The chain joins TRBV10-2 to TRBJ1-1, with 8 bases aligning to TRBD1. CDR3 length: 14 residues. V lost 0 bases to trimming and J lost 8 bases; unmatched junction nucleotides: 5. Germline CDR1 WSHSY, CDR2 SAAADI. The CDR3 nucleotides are TGCGCCAGCAGTGAGTCAATAGGACAGGGCGAAGCTTTCTTT. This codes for CASSESIGQGEAFF.

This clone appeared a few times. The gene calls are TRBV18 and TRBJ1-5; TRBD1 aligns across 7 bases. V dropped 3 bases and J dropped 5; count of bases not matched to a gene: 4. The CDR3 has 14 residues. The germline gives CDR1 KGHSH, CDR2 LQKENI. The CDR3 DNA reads TGTGCCAGCTCACCTGGGACAGCTTATCAGCCCCAGCATTTT. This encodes CASSPGTAYQPQHF.

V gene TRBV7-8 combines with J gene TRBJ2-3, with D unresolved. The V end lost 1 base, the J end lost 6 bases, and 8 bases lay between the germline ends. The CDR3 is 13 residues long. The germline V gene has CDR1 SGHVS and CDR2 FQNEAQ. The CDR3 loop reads CASSLERRDTQYF. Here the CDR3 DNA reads TGTGCCAGCAGCTTAGAAAGGCGGGATACGCAGTATTTT.

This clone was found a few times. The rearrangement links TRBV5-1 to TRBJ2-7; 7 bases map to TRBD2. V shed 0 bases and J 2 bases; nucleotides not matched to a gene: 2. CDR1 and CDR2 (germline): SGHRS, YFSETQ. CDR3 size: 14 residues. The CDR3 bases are TGCGCCAGCAGCTTGGCTAGCGGCCCCTACGAGCAGTACTTC. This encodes CASSLASGPYEQYF. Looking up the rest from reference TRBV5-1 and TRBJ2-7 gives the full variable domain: KAGVTQTPRYLIKTRGQQVTLSCSPISGHRSVSWYQQTPGQGLQFLFEYFSETQRNKGNFPGRFSGRQFSNSRSEMNVSTLELGDSALYLCASSLASGPYEQYFGPGTRLTVT.

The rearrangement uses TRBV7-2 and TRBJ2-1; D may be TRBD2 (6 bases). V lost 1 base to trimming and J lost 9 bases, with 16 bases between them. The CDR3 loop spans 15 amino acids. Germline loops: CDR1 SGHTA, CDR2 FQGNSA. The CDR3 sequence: CASSLEFRESGEQFF. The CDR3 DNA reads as TGTGCCAGCAGCTTAGAATTCCGGGAGTCCGGTGAGCAGTTCTTC.

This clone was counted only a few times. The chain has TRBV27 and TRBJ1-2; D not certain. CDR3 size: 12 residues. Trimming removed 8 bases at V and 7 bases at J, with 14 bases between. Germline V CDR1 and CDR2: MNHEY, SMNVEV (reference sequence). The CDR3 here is CASGYSGSGYTF. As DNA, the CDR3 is TGTGCCAGCGGCTATTCCGGGTCTGGCTACACCTTC.

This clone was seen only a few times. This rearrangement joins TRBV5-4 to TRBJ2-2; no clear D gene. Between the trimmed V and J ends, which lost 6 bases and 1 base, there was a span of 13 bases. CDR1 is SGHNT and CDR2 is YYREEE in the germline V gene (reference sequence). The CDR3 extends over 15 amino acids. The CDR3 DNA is TGTGCCAGCACCTCCAACAGTGGGAACACCGGGGAGCTGTTTTTT. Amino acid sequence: CASTSNSGNTGELFF.

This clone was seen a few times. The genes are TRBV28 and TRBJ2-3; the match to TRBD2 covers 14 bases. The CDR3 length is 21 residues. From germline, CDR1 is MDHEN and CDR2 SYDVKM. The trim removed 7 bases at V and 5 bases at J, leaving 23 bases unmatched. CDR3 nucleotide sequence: TGTGCCAGCACTTCCATCGGGACTAGCGGGAGTTGGGAGGTGAGGGGAGATACGCAGTATTTT. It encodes CASTSIGTSGSWEVRGDTQYF.

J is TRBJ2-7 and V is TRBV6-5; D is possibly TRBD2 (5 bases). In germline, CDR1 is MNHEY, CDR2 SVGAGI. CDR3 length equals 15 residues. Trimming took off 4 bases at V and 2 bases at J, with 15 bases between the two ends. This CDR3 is CASSFLSGGAYEQYF. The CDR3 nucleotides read TGTGCCAGCAGTTTCCTCAGTGGAGGAGCCTACGAGCAGTACTTC.

CDR3 bases: TGTGCCTGGAGTGGTGGCCGATACGAGCAGTACTTC. Protein sequence: CAWSGGRYEQYF. The chain combines TRBV30 with TRBJ2-7; no definite D call. Trimming stripped 1 base from V and 4 bases from J, with 8 bases between. Germline V gene data show CDR1 as GTSNPN and CDR2 as SVGIG (reference sequence). This CDR3 spans 12 amino acids.

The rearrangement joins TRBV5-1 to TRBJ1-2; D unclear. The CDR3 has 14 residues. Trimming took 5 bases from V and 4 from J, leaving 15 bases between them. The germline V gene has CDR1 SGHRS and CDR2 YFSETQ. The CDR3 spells CASRVAVSSYGYTF. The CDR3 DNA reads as TGCGCCAGCAGAGTGGCGGTCTCCAGCTATGGCTACACCTTC.

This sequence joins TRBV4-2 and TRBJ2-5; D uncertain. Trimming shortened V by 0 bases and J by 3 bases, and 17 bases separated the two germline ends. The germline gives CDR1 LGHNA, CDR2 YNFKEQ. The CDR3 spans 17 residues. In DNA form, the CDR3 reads TGTGCCAGCAGCCAAGAGGATACAGTACTGTCTAAAGAGACCCAGTACTTC. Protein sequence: CASSQEDTVLSKETQYF.

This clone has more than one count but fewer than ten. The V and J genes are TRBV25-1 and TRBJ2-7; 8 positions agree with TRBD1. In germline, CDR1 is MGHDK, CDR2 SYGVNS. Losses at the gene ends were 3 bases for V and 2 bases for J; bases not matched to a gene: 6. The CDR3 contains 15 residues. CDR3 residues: CASSDRGLLAYEQYF. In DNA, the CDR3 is TGTGCCAGCAGTGACAGGGGGCTCCTCGCCTACGAGCAGTACTTC.